The T cell receptor (beta chain) under discussion was sequenced for a study of T cell responses to AZD1222 COVID-19 vaccine. Germline V CDR1 and CDR2: SEHNR, FQNEAQ (reference sequence). Trimming removed 5 bases at V and 0 bases at J, with 13 bases between. This CDR3 spans 16 amino acids. Some clones are missing from TCRdb's copy, which holds only in-frame ones; the method was immunoSEQ multiplex PCR. The table shows roughly 150,000 clones, with 90% occurring only once. The rearrangement uses TRBV7-9 and TRBJ1-4, with D perhaps TRBD1 (5 bases). Sequencing used peripheral blood, obtained 28 days after the second AZD1222 dose. This TCR derives from an adult who received the AZD1222 COVID-19 vaccine. The CDR3 loop is CASSTGVVATNEKLFF. CDR3 DNA sequence: TGTGCCAGCAGCACAGGAGTCGTTGCAACTAATGAAAAACTGTTTTTT.